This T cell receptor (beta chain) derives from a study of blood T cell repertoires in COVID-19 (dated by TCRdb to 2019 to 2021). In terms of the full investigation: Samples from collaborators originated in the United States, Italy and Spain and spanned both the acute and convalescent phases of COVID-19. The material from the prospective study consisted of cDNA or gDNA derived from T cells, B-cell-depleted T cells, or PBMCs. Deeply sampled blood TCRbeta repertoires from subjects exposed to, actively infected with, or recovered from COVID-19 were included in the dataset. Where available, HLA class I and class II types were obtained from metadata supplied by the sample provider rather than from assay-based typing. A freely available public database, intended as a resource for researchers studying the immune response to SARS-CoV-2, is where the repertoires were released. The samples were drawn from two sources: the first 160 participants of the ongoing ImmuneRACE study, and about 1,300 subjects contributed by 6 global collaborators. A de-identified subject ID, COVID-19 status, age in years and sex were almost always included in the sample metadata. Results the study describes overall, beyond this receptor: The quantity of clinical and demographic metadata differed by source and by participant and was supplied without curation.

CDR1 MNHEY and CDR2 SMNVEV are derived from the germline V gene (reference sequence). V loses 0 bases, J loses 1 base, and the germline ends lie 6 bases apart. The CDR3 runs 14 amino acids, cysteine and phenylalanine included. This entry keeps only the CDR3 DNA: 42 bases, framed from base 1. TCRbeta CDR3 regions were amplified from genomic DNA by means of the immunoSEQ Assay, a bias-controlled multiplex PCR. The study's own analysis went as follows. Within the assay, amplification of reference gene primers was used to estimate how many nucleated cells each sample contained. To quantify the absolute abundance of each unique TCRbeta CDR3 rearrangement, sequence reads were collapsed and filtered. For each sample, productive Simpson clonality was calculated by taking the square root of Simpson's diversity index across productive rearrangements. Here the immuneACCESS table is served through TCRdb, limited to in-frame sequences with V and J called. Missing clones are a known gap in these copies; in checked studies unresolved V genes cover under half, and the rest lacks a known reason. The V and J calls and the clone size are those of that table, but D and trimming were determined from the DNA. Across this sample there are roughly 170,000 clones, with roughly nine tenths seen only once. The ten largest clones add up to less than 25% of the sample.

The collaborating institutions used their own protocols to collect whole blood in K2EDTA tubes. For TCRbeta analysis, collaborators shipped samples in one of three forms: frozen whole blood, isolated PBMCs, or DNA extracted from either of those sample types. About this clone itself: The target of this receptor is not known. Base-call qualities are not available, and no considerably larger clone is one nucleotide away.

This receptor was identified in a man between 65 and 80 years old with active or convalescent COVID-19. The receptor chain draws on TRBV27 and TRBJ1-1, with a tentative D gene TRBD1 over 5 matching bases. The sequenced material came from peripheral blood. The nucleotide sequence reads TGTGCCAGCAGTTTATCGGGGGGGAACACTGAAGCTTTCTTT. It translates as CASSLSGGNTEAFF.